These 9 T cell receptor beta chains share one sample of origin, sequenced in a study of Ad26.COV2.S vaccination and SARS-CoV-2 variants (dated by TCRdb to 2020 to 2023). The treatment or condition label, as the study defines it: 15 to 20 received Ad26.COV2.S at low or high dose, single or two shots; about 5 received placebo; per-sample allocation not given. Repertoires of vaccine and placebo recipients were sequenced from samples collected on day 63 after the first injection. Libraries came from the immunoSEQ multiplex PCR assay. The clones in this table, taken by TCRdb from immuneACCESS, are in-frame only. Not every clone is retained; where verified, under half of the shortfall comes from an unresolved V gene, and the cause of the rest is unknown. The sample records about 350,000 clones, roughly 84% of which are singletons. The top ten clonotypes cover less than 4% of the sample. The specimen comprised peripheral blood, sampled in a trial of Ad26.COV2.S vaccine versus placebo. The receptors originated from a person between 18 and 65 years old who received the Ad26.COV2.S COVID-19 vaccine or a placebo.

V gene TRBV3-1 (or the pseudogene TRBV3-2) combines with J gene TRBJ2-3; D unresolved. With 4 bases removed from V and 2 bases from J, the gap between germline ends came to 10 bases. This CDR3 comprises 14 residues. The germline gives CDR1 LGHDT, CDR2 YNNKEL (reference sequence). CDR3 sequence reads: CASSPTLSTDTQYF. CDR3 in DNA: TGTGCCAGCAGCCCGACACTCTCCACAGATACGCAGTATTTT.

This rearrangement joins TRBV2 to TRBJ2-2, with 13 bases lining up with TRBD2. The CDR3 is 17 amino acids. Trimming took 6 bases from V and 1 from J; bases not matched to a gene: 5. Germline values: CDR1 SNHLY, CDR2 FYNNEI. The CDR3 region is CASSRTSGGGNTGELFF. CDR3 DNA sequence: TGTGCCAGCAGCCGGACTAGCGGGGGAGGGAACACCGGGGAGCTGTTTTTT.

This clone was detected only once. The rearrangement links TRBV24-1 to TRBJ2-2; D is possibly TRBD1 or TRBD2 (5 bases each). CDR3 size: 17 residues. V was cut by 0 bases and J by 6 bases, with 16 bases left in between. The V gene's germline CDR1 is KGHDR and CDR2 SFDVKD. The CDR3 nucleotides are TGTGCCACCAGTGATTTGCGTGGGGACCTGATTTCCGGGGAGCTGTTTTTT. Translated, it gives CATSDLRGDLISGELFF.

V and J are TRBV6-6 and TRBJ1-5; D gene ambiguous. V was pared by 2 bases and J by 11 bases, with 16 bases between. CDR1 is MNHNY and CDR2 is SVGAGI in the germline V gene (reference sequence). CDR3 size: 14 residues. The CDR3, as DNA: TGTGCCAGCAGTTACCCTGACTGGAGCGGGGCCCAGCATTTT. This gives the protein CASSYPDWSGAQHF.

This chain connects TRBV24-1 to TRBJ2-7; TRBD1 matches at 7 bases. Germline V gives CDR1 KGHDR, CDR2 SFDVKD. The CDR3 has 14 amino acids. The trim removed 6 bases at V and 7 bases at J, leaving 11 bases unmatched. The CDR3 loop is CATSQTGTVVEQYF. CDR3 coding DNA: TGTGCCACCAGTCAAACCGGGACAGTGGTGGAGCAGTACTTC.

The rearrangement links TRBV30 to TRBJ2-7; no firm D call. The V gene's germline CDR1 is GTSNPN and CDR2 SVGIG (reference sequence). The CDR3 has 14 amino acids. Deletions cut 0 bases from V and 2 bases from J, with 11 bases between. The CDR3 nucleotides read TGTGCCTGGAGTGTACAGTTTGGACCCTACGAGCAGTACTTC. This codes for CAWSVQFGPYEQYF.

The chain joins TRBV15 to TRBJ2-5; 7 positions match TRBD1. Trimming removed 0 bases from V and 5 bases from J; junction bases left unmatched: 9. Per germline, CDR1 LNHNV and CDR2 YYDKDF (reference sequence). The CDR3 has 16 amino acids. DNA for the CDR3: TGTGCCACCAGCAGAGACCCGGGACAGCTAGGCGAGACCCAGTACTTC. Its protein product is CATSRDPGQLGETQYF.

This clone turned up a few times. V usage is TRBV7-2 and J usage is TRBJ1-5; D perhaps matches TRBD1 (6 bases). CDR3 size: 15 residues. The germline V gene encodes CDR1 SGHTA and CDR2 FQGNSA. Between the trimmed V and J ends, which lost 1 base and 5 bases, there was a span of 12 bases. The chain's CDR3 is CASSLDGQNDQPQHF. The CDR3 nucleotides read TGTGCCAGCAGCTTAGACGGACAGAATGATCAGCCCCAGCATTTT.

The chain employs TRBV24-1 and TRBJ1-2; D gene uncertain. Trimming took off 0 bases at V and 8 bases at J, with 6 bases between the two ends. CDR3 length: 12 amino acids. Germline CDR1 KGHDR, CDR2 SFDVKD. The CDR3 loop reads CATSDLDLGYTF. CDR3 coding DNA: TGTGCCACCAGTGATTTGGACTTGGGCTACACCTTC.